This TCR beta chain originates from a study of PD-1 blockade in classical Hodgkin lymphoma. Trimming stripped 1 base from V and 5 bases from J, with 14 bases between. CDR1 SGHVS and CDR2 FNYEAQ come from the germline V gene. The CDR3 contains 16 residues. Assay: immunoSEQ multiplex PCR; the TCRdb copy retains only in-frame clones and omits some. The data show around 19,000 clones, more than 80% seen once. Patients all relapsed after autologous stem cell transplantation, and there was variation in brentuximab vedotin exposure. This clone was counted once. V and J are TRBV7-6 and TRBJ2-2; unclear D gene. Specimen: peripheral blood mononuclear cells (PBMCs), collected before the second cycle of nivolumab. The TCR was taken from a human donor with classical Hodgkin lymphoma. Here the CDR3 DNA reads TGTGCCAGCAGCTTAGAACTCTCCGTAAAAACCGGGGAGCTGTTTTTT. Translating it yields CASSLELSVKTGELFF.